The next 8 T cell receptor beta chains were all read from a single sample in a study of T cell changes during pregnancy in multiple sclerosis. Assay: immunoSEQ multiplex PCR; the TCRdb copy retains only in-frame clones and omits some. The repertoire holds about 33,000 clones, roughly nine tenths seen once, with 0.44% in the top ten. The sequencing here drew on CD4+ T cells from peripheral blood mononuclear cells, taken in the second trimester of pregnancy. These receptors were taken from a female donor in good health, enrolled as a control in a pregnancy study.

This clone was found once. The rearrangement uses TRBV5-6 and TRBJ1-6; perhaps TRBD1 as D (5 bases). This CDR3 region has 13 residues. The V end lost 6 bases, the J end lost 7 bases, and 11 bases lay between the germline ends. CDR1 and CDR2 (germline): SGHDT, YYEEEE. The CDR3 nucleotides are TGTGCCAGCACCGACAGAAGGAATTCACCCCTCCACTTT. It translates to CASTDRRNSPLHF.

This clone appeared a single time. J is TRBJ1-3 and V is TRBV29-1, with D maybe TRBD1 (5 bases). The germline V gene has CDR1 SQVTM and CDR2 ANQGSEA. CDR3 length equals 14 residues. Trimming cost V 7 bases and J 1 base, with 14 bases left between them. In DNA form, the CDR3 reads TGCAGCGCCAGGGCCAGTAGATCTGGAAACACCATATATTTT. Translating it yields CSARASRSGNTIYF.

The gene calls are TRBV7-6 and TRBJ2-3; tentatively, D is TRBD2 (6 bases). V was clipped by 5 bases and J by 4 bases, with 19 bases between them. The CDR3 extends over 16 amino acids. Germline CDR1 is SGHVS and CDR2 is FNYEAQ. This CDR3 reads CASSAPGLRVADTQYF. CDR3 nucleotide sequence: TGTGCCAGCAGCGCCCCGGGACTCCGGGTCGCAGATACGCAGTATTTT.

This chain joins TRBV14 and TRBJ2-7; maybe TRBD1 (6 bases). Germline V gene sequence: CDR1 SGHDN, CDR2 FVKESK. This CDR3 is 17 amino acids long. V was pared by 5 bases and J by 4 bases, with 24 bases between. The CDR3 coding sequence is TGTGCCAGCAGCGCGATTCTGGGCAGGGGCTCCACATACGAGCAGTACTTC. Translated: CASSAILGRGSTYEQYF.

The CDR3: CASSETPGQGAKTQYF. The CDR3 DNA reads TGTGCCAGCAGTGAAACCCCGGGACAGGGGGCGAAGACCCAGTACTTC. The J gene is TRBJ2-5, the V gene TRBV6-1, with 12 nucleotides matching TRBD1. Germline V lookup: CDR1 MNHNS, CDR2 SASEGT. The CDR3 has 16 residues. The V gene end was trimmed by 2 bases and the J gene end by 6 bases; junction bases not matched to a gene: 7.

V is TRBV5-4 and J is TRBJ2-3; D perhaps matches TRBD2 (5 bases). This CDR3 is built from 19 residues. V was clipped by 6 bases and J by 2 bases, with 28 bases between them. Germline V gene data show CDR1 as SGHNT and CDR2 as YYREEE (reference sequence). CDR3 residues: CASTPGMRRTPGSTDTQYF. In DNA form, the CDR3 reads TGTGCCAGCACCCCGGGGATGAGAAGGACCCCTGGGTCCACAGATACGCAGTATTTT.

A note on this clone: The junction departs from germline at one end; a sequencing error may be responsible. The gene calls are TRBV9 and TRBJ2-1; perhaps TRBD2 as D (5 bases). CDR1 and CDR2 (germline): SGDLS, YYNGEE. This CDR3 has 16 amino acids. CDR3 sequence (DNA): TGTGCCAGCAGCGCGGGGATAGGCCAGTCTTACACTGAGCAGTTCTTC. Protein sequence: CASSAGIGQSYTEQFF.

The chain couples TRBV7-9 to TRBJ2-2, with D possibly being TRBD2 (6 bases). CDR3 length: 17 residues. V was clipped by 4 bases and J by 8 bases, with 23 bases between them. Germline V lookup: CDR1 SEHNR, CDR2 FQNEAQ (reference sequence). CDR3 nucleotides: TGTGCCAGCAGCTCGGGGGTGGCCTTAGGGGCCGGGGGGGAGCTGTTTTTT. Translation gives CASSSGVALGAGGELFF.